The 25 T cell receptor beta chains below were found in one sample sequenced in a study of technical replicates of blood from a handful of donors. Clones were read by immunoSEQ multiplex PCR, and TCRdb kept only the in-frame ones, dropping some. The data contain tens of thousands of clones, approximately 91% of them singletons. The material sequenced was PBMCs. Receptor source: a human donor in good health. Some clones in this sample may be carry-over from other donors' samples.

As DNA, the CDR3 is TGTGCCAGCAGCCCCGACAGGGCATATACGCAGTATTTT. Its translation: CASSPDRAYTQYF. J is TRBJ2-3 and V is TRBV11-2, with 7 bases lining up with TRBD1. The CDR3 spans 13 residues. Unmatched junction bases numbered 6, after V lost 5 bases and J lost 7 bases. Germline CDR1 reads SGHAT; CDR2 reads FQNNGV.

The chain uses TRBV6-5 and TRBJ1-2; D perhaps matches TRBD1 (5 bases). V lost 6 bases to trimming and J lost 5 bases, with 16 bases between them. There are 14 residues in the CDR3. Germline loops: CDR1 MNHEY, CDR2 SVGAGI. The CDR3 sequence is CASRTAGLRYGYTF. CDR3 nucleotides: TGTGCCAGCAGAACTGCGGGACTTCGGTATGGCTACACCTTC.

This chain connects TRBV7-2 to TRBJ1-2; no firm D call. Germline CDR1 is SGHTA and CDR2 is FQGNSA. The CDR3 has 15 residues. The V gene lost 1 base and the J gene lost 2 bases, with 11 bases spanning the gap. Written as DNA, the CDR3 is TGTGCCAGCAGCTTAGACTTCGGGGTCAACTATGGCTACACCTTC. Amino acid sequence: CASSLDFGVNYGYTF. The full variable domain, in which reference TRBV7-2 and TRBJ1-2 provide the parts outside the CDR3, is GAGVSQSPSNKVTEKGKDVELRCDPISGHTALYWYRQSLGQGLEFLIYFQGNSAPDKSGLPSDRFSAERTGGSVSTLTIQRTQQEDSAVYLCASSLDFGVNYGYTFGSGTRLTVV.

The V gene is TRBV5-4, the J gene TRBJ1-2, with a weak D call TRBD1 (6 bases). CDR1 is SGHNT, CDR2 YYREEE, per germline (reference sequence). The CDR3 totals 20 residues. Trimming took 4 bases from V and 5 from J, leaving 33 bases between them. CDR3 bases: TGTGCCAGCAGCAAAGGTCTGGGATGGGGGGGTCAGGGGCAAATTTATGGCTACACCTTC. Its translation: CASSKGLGWGGQGQIYGYTF. The full variable domain, its missing parts supplied by reference TRBV5-4 and TRBJ1-2, is ETGVTQSPTHLIKTRGQQVTLRCSSQSGHNTVSWYQQALGQGPQFIFQYYREEENGRGNFPPRFSGLQFPNYSSELNVNALELDDSALYLCASSKGLGWGGQGQIYGYTFGSGTRLTVV.

The gene calls are TRBV7-6 and TRBJ2-7; D remains unclear. Germline assignment: CDR1 SGHVS and CDR2 FNYEAQ. Between the trimmed V and J ends, which lost 1 base and 2 bases, there was a span of 9 bases. The CDR3 is 14 residues long. In DNA form, the CDR3 reads TGTGCCAGCAGCTTAGTTTCAGAGGCCTACGAGCAGTACTTC. It is translated as CASSLVSEAYEQYF.

This chain links TRBV6-5 with TRBJ1-3, with a weak D call TRBD1 (5 bases). This CDR3 comprises 12 residues. Germline CDR1 MNHEY, CDR2 SVGAGI. Trimming shortened V by 6 bases and J by 4 bases, and 7 bases separated the two germline ends. CDR3 region: CASSQGGNTIYF. In nucleotides, the CDR3 is TGTGCCAGCAGCCAGGGAGGAAACACCATATATTTT.

The V and J genes are TRBV7-3 and TRBJ2-3, with 7 positions matching TRBD1. This CDR3 has 14 residues. With V trimmed by 11 bases and J by 6 bases, 14 bases remained unmatched. CDR1 is SGHTA, CDR2 FQGTGA, per germline. In DNA form, the CDR3 reads TGTGCCCAGCGATCCGGGACAGCCCCTGATACGCAGTATTTT. Translated, it gives CAQRSGTAPDTQYF.

This chain's CDR3 is CASRQGSNTGELFF. CDR3 in DNA: TGTGCCAGCCGACAGGGATCGAACACCGGGGAGCTGTTTTTT. The rearrangement joins TRBV9 to TRBJ2-2; 7 bases map to TRBD1. Germline loops: CDR1 SGDLS, CDR2 YYNGEE. The CDR3 covers 14 residues. V dropped 7 bases and J dropped 0; count of bases not matched to a gene: 3.

This chain uses TRBV7-2 with TRBJ1-3; 7 bases agree with TRBD1. CDR1 is SGHTA and CDR2 is FQGNSA in the germline V gene. The CDR3 is 15 amino acids. After removal of 4 bases from V and 8 bases from J, the junction contained 11 bases not matched to a gene. The CDR3: CASSSYRGGLDTIYF. CDR3 nucleotide sequence: TGTGCCAGCAGCTCCTACAGGGGAGGACTGGACACCATATATTTT.

This sequence joins TRBV6-1 and TRBJ2-7; tentative D call: TRBD1 (5 bases). Germline assignment: CDR1 MNHNS and CDR2 SASEGT. V was trimmed by 7 bases and J by 5 bases, leaving 12 bases between them. The CDR3 is 12 amino acids. The CDR3 protein is CASIFNRNEQYF. The CDR3, as DNA: TGTGCCAGCATTTTCAACAGGAACGAGCAGTACTTC.

The V gene is TRBV11-3, the J gene TRBJ2-7, with a possible D match to TRBD2 (5 bases). V was cut by 1 base and J by 2 bases, with 9 bases left in between. Germline assignment: CDR1 SGHNT and CDR2 YENEEA. The CDR3 totals 14 residues. In DNA, the CDR3 is TGTGCCAGCAGCTTAGGTGCTAGCACCTACGAGCAGTACTTC. As protein: CASSLGASTYEQYF.

This chain joins TRBV7-9 and TRBJ1-2, with D perhaps matching TRBD1 (6 bases). Germline values: CDR1 SEHNR, CDR2 FQNEAQ (reference sequence). The CDR3 runs to 13 residues. V lost 7 bases and J lost 8, with 17 bases in between. CDR3 nucleotide sequence: TGTGCCAGCACCATGGGGGGGCCGGAGGGCTACACCTTC. Encoded protein: CASTMGGPEGYTF.

The chain joins TRBV15 to TRBJ2-3; 7 nucleotides match TRBD2. This CDR3 comprises 16 residues. The germline gives CDR1 LNHNV, CDR2 YYDKDF (reference sequence). V lost 0 bases, J lost 4 bases, and 7 bases stayed unmatched. The CDR3 reads CATSRDRGVGADTQYF. The CDR3 DNA reads TGTGCCACCAGCAGAGATCGGGGGGTGGGGGCAGATACGCAGTATTTT.

CDR3 nucleotides: TGTGCCACCAGCAGAGAAACAGGGGGAGGGGAGACCCAGTACTTC. It translates to CATSRETGGGETQYF. The chain recombines TRBV15 with TRBJ2-5; perhaps TRBD1 as D (8 bases). V was cut by 0 bases and J by 5 bases, with 13 bases left in between. Germline V gives CDR1 LNHNV, CDR2 YYDKDF (reference sequence). The CDR3 runs 15 residues.

The V gene is TRBV7-9, the J gene TRBJ2-1, with a tentative D call TRBD1 (6 bases). The ends were cut back, 5 bases at V and 9 bases at J, with 17 bases in the middle. Germline values: CDR1 SEHNR, CDR2 FQNEAQ (reference sequence). The CDR3 totals 14 residues. The CDR3 sequence is CASSPGARMSEQFF. DNA of the CDR3: TGTGCCAGCAGCCCAGGGGCCAGAATGAGTGAGCAGTTCTTC.

The V call is TRBV30, the J call TRBJ1-4, with unresolved D. Trimming took 3 bases from V and 8 from J, leaving 13 bases between them. Germline CDR1 GTSNPN, CDR2 SVGIG (reference sequence). This CDR3 spans 13 amino acids. The CDR3 sequence is CAWRYLIGEKLFF. The CDR3 DNA reads as TGTGCCTGGAGGTACTTAATCGGGGAAAAACTGTTTTTT.

The chain uses TRBV7-7 and TRBJ2-1, with 9 bases lining up with TRBD2. Germline CDR1 SSHAT, CDR2 FNYEAQ (reference sequence). V shed 5 bases and J 9 bases; nucleotides not matched to a gene: 8. This CDR3 contains 14 residues. CDR3 in amino acids: CASSPLAGVGEQFF. The CDR3 DNA follows: TGTGCCAGCAGCCCCTTAGCGGGAGTCGGTGAGCAGTTCTTC.

V gene TRBV4-3 combines with J gene TRBJ2-7; a possible D gene is TRBD2 (6 bases). This CDR3 comprises 15 residues. Deletions cut 0 bases from V and 6 bases from J, with 15 bases between. The germline CDR1 and CDR2 sequences are LGHNA and YSLEER. CDR3 in DNA: TGCGCCAGCAGCCAAGACAAAGTGTACGGGGGCGAGCAGTACTTC. Encoded protein: CASSQDKVYGGEQYF.

This chain uses TRBV5-4 with TRBJ2-3; D is possibly TRBD2 (5 bases). CDR1 and CDR2 from the germline V gene are SGHNT and YYREEE (reference sequence). This CDR3 comprises 17 residues. V lost 4 bases, J lost 3 bases, and 21 bases lay in between. The CDR3 nucleotides read TGTGCCAGCAGCGGAACTAGTGGTGGGGAAAGTACAGATACGCAGTATTTT. The encoded protein is CASSGTSGGESTDTQYF.

This chain joins TRBV6-1 and TRBJ2-7, with unresolved D. The germline gives CDR1 MNHNS, CDR2 SASEGT. There are 12 residues in the CDR3. Trimming pared 3 bases from V and 4 bases from J, leaving 7 bases between. For the CDR3, the DNA is TGTGCCAGCAGTGACTTAACATACGAGCAGTACTTC. Protein sequence: CASSDLTYEQYF.

CDR3 DNA: TGTGCCTGGAGGACTAGCGGGATGGATGAGCAGTTCTTC. Encoded protein: CAWRTSGMDEQFF. This chain joins TRBV30 and TRBJ2-1; 11 bases match TRBD2. Germline V gene sequence: CDR1 GTSNPN, CDR2 SVGIG (reference sequence). This CDR3 contains 13 residues. Trimming at V came to 3 bases and at J to 8 bases, leaving 3 bases not matched to a gene.

The V and J genes are TRBV15 and TRBJ1-2, with a tentative D call TRBD1 (6 bases). The germline V gene encodes CDR1 LNHNV and CDR2 YYDKDF (reference sequence). The CDR3 sequence is 15 residues long. V gave up 5 bases and J gave up 4 bases, with 17 bases separating them. DNA for the CDR3: TGTGCCACCAGCTCCTGGGAGGGGGATCGCTATGGCTACACCTTC. Encoded protein: CATSSWEGDRYGYTF.

This chain connects TRBV18 to TRBJ2-7, with D unresolved. CDR1 is KGHSH and CDR2 is LQKENI in the germline V gene. The CDR3 loop spans 13 amino acids. V lost 2 bases and J lost 3, with 8 bases in between. CDR3 DNA: TGTGCCAGCTCACCAGTCAGTGACTACGAGCAGTACTTC. Translation gives CASSPVSDYEQYF.

This rearrangement joins TRBV15 to TRBJ1-4; D call uncertain. The ends were cut back, 2 bases at V and 0 bases at J, with 7 bases in the middle. Germline CDR1 and CDR2: LNHNV and YYDKDF (reference sequence). CDR3 length: 15 amino acids. Here the CDR3 reads CATSRSTATNEKLFF. DNA of the CDR3: TGTGCCACCAGCAGATCGACTGCAACTAATGAAAAACTGTTTTTT.

The V call is TRBV4-2, the J call TRBJ2-5, with 10 nucleotides matching TRBD1. V lost 0 bases and J lost 5; bases outside the gene matches: 6. Per germline, CDR1 LGHNA and CDR2 YNFKEQ. The CDR3 runs 16 residues. The CDR3 nucleotides read TGTGCCAGCAGCCAAGACGGGACAGGGGTTAGGGAGACCCAGTACTTC. It yields the protein CASSQDGTGVRETQYF.